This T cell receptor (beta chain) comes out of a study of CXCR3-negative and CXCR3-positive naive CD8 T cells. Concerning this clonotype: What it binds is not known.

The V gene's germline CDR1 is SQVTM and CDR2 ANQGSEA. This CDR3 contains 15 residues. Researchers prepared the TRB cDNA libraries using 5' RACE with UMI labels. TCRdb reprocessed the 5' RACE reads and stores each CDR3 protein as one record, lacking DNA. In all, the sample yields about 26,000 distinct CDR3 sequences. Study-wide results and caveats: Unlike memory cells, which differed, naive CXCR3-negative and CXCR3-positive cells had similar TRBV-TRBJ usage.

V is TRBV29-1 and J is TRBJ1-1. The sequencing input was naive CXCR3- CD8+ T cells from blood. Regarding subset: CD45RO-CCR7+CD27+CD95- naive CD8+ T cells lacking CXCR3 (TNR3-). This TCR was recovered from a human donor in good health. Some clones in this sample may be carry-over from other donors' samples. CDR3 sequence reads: CSVEGSAFLNTEAFF.